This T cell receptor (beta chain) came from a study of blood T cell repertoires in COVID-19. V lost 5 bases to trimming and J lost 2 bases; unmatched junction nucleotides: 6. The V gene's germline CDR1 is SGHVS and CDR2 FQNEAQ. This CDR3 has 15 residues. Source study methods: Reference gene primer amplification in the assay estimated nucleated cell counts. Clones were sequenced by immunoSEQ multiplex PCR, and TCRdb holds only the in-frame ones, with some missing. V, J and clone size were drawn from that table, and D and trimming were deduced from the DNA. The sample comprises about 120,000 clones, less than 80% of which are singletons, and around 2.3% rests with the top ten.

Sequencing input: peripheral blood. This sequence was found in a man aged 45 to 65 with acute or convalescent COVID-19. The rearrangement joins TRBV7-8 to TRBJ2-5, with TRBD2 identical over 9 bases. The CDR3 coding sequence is TGTGCCAGCAGCCCTGTAGCGGGAGTTCAAGAGACCCAGTACTTC. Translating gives CASSPVAGVQETQYF.